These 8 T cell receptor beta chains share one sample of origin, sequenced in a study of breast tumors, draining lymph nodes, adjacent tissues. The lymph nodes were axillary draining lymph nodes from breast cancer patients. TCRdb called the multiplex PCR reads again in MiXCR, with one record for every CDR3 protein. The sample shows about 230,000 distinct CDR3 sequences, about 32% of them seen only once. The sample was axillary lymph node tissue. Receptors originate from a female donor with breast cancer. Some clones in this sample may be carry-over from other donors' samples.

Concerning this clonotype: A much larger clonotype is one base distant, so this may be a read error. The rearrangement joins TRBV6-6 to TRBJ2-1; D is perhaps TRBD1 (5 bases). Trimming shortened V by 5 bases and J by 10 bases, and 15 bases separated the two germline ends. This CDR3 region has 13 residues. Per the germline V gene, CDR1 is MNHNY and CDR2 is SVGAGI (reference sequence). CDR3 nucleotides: TGTGCCAGCAGTCCCCCAGGGCGAAGGGAGCAGTTCTTC. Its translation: CASSPPGRREQFF.

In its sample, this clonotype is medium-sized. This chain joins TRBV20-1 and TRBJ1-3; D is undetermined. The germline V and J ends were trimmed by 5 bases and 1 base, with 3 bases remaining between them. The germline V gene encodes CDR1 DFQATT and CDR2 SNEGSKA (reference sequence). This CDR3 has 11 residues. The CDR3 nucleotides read TGCAGTGCTCAATCTGGAAACACCATATATTTT. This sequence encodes CSAQSGNTIYF.

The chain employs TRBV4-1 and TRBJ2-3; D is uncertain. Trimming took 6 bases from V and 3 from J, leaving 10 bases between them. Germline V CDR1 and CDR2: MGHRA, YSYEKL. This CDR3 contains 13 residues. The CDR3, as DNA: TGCGCCAGCAGTGGAACCGGGACAGATACGCAGTATTTT. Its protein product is CASSGTGTDTQYF.

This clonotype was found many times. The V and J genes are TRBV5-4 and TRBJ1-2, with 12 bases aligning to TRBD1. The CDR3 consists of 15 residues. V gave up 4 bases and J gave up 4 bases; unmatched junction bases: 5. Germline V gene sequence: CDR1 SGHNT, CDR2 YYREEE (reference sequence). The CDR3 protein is CASSRDRGQAYGYTF. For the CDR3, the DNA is TGTGCCAGCAGCCGGGACAGGGGGCAGGCCTATGGCTACACCTTC. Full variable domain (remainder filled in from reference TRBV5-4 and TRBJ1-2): ETGVTQSPTHLIKTRGQQVTLRCSSQSGHNTVSWYQQALGQGPQFIFQYYREEENGRGNFPPRFSGLQFPNYSSELNVNALELDDSALYLCASSRDRGQAYGYTFGSGTRLTVV.

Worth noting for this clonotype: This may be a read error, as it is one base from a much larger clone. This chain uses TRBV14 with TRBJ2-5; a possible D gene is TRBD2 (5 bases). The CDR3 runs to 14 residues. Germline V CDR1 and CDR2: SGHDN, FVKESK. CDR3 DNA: TGTGCCAGCAGCCAAGAACGGGATCCGAAGACCCAGTCCTTC. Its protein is CASSQERDPKTQSF.

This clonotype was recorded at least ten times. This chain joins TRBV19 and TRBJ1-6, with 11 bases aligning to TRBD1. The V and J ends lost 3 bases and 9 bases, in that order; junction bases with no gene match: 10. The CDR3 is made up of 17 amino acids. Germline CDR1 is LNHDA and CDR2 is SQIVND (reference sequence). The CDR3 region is CASSILSRDRGSSPLHF. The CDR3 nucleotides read TGTGCCAGTAGTATTTTGTCGCGGGACAGGGGGAGTTCACCCCTCCACTTT.

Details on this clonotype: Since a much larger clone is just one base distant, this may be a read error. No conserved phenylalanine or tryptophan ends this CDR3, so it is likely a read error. The CDR3 reads CASSRGGGNRQETQYS. In nucleotides, the CDR3 is TGTGCCAGTAGCAGGGGGGGTGGCAACCGGCAAGAGACCCAGTACTCC. The chain joins TRBV19 to TRBJ2-5, with D perhaps matching TRBD1 or TRBD2 (7 bases each). CDR1 and CDR2 (germline): LNHDA, SQIVND (reference sequence). The CDR3 has 16 residues. The ends were cut back, 6 bases at V and 2 bases at J, with 19 bases in the middle.

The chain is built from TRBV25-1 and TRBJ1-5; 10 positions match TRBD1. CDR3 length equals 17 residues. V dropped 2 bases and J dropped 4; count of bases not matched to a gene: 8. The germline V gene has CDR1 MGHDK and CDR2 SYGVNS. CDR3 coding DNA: TGTGCCAGCAGTGAAATTCGAGGACAGGGGGGGAATCAGCCCCAGCATTTT. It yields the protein CASSEIRGQGGNQPQHF.